Listed below are T cell receptor beta chains from one sample, sequenced in a study of metastatic and nonmetastatic thyroid tumors. TCRdb re-called clones from the PCR reads using MiXCR. The repertoire holds about 24,000 clones, with roughly a quarter as singletons. Sequences were obtained from tumor tissue. The receptors derive from a male donor with papillary thyroid cancer or a benign thyroid nodule (not recorded which). Some clones in this sample may be carry-over from other donors' samples. Both conserved end residues are part of each CDR3. Each record gives: CDR3 length, clone size, V gene, D gene, J gene, CDR3 DNA, CDR3 protein. A D gene is named only where the DNA matches it firmly. Rows may omit the clone size; those that give it use once, few, many or a size class.

14,many,TRBV28,NA,TRBJ2-1,TGTGCCAGCAGTTTACCTGGGACCAACAATGAGCAGTTCTTC,CASSLPGTNNEQFF
14,NA,TRBV29-1,NA,TRBJ2-3,TGTAGCGATGTGGGTTTAGTGAAAACAGATACGCAGTATTTT,CSDVGLVKTDTQYF
13,many,TRBV20-1,TRBD1,TRBJ2-3,TGCAGTGCGCCGGCCCCGGACAGGGGGCATCGGTATTTT,CSAPAPDRGHRYF
14,NA,TRBV6-1,NA,TRBJ2-7,TGTGCCAGCAGGGGACTCTTCGCCTCCTACGAGCAGTACTTC,CASRGLFASYEQYF
15,many,TRBV12-3/TRBV12-4,NA,TRBJ2-3,TGTGCCAGCAGTTTATTAGTCGGGGCCACAGATACGCAGTATTTT,CASSLLVGATDTQYF
15,NA,TRBV28,NA,TRBJ1-1,TGTGCCAGCAGTTTTGGTATGGTCATGAACACTGAAGCTTTCTTT,CASSFGMVMNTEAFF
14,many,TRBV20-1,TRBD2,TRBJ2-1,TGCAGTGCTAGAGTACCTAGCGGGAGAGGTGAGCAGTTCTTC,CSARVPSGRGEQFF
12,NA,TRBV20-1,TRBD1,TRBJ2-7,TGCAGTGCCCGACAGGGGGCTAGCGAGCAGTACTTC,CSARQGASEQYF
14,many,TRBV3-1,NA,TRBJ2-7,TGTGCCAGCAGCCGAGGGGACCAGGGCGAGGAGCAGTACTTC,CASSRGDQGEEQYF
16,many,TRBV28,TRBD1,TRBJ1-1,TGTGCCAGCAGTTTATACCAGGGGGCCCTTAACACTGAAGCTTTCTTT,CASSLYQGALNTEAFF
14,few,TRBV28,NA,TRBJ1-4,TGTGCCAGCAGTAGCGGACAGCGAGGTGAAGAACTGTTTTTT,CASSSGQRGEELFF
10,many,TRBV20-1,NA,TRBJ2-1,TGCAGTGCTAGCGACTATGAGCAGTTCTTC,CSASDYEQFF
17,many,TRBV3-1,NA,TRBJ2-1,TGTGCCAGCAGCCACACCCGTCGCGGTCTCCGGTGGAATGAGCAGTTCTTC,CASSHTRRGLRWNEQFF
18,many,TRBV10-3,TRBD2,TRBJ2-1,TGTGCCATCAGCCCGGGACTAGCGGGAAGTCGGTCCTACAATGAGCAGTTCTTC,CAISPGLAGSRSYNEQFF
17,many,TRBV7-6,NA,TRBJ2-1,TGTGCCAGCAGCTCCCCGGAGCTGCTGTCCTCCTACAATGAGCAGTTCTTC,CASSSPELLSSYNEQFF
14,NA,TRBV4-2,NA,TRBJ1-4,TGTTCCAGCAGCCGAGGGACTGCCGAACTAAAACTGTTTTTT,CSSSRGTAELKLFF
16,medium-sized,TRBV20-1,TRBD1,TRBJ2-7,TGCAGTGCTAGGCCCGGGGTACAGGGGTTCTCCTACGAGCAGTACTTC,CSARPGVQGFSYEQYF
14,many,TRBV7-2,NA,TRBJ2-3,TGTGCCAGCAGCATAACCCTGAAGACAGATACGCAGTATTTT,CASSITLKTDTQYF
16,NA,TRBV7-8,NA,TRBJ1-4,TGTGCCAGCAGCTTATGCACCTTTGCAACTAATGAAAAACTGTTTTTT,CASSLCTFATNEKLFF
14,many,TRBV20-1,TRBD1,TRBJ2-1,TGCAGTGCTACGCCGGGACAGGGGTACAATGAGCAGTTCTTC,CSATPGQGYNEQFF
14,many,TRBV27,NA,TRBJ2-7,TGTGCCAGCAGCCCCATTCCCCTCTCCTACGAGCAGTACTTC,CASSPIPLSYEQYF
13,NA,TRBV2,TRBD1,TRBJ2-7,TGTGCCAGCACAGGGACAGGAGAGGACGAGCAGTACTTC,CASTGTGEDEQYF
15,few,TRBV6-1,TRBD2,TRBJ2-7,TGTGCCAGCAGTGTAGATAGCGGGAGCTCCTACGAGCAGTACTTC,CASSVDSGSSYEQYF
12,NA,TRBV12-3/TRBV12-4,TRBD1,TRBJ1-1,TGCTCCAGCAGTTTTCGACAGGGAGAAGCTTTCTTT,CSSSFRQGEAFF
14,many,TRBV28,NA,TRBJ1-1,TGTGCCGTCAAGCGGGGGCGAGGGAACACTGAAGCTTTCTTT,CAVKRGRGNTEAFF
14,many,TRBV5-6,NA,TRBJ1-5,TGTGCCAGCAGCTTGGCAGGAGGACATCAGCCCCAGCATTTT,CASSLAGGHQPQHF
13,many,TRBV7-9,NA,TRBJ1-2,TGTGCCAGCAGCTTAGCAGGGGGTCTAGGCTACACCTTC,CASSLAGGLGYTF
15,NA,TRBV6-2/TRBV6-3,TRBD1,TRBJ2-7,TGTGCCAGCAGTCAGCCGGGACAGGGGAGGTACGAGCAGTACTTC,CASSQPGQGRYEQYF
15,many,TRBV7-2,NA,TRBJ1-2,TGTGCCAGCAGCTTGGTCCACAACGGGGCTAATGGCTACACCTTC,CASSLVHNGANGYTF
17,NA,TRBV6-1,NA,TRBJ1-1,TGTGCCAGCAGTCGGGCCAGAGTGTGGGCGAGGGACACTGAAGCTTTCTTT,CASSRARVWARDTEAFF
16,NA,TRBV20-1,NA,TRBJ2-7,TGCAGTGCTAGAATGCTGGTTGGTGGAGGCGGGTACGAGCAGTACTTC,CSARMLVGGGGYEQYF
15,NA,TRBV7-8,NA,TRBJ1-2,TGTGCCAGCAGCCCCGGGACGGGAACTAACTATGGCTACACCTTC,CASSPGTGTNYGYTF
15,many,TRBV6-1,TRBD2,TRBJ2-3,TGTGCCAGCAGTCCCGGGGGGGGGCGCACAGATACGCAGTATTTT,CASSPGGGRTDTQYF
14,many,TRBV11-2,NA,TRBJ2-7,TGTGCCAGCAGCTCCCCTCTCAGGCGGTACGAGCAGTACTTC,CASSSPLRRYEQYF
16,many,TRBV3-1,NA,TRBJ1-5,TGTGCCAGCAGCCAAGGGCGGGTTACCCAAAATCAGCCCCAGCATTTT,CASSQGRVTQNQPQHF
22,many,TRBV28,TRBD1,TRBJ2-1,TGTGCCAGCAGTTTGGGGACAGGGGGGTATGGCGGGAGGGATCACTCCTACAATGAGCAGTTCTTC,CASSLGTGGYGGRDHSYNEQFF
16,few,TRBV27,NA,TRBJ2-6,TGTGCCAGCTCACCGGGAAGGAACTCTGGGGCCAACGTCCTGACTTTT,CASSPGRNSGANVLTF
12,medium-sized,TRBV7-8,NA,TRBJ2-1,TGTGCCAGCAGCTCCGGGACGGAGGAGCAGTTCTTC,CASSSGTEEQFF
15,few,TRBV6-1,TRBD1,TRBJ2-7,TGTGCCAGCAGTCAAGGGACAGGGGGCCGGTACGAGCAGTACTTC,CASSQGTGGRYEQYF
14,many,TRBV20-1,TRBD2,TRBJ2-7,TGCAGTGCTAGGGCTTCGGGCGGGAGGTACGAGCAGTACTTC,CSARASGGRYEQYF
15,many,TRBV28,NA,TRBJ2-5,TGTGCCAGCAGATGGGCTAGCGTGGGACAAGAGACCCAGTACTTC,CASRWASVGQETQYF
12,medium-sized,TRBV7-9,NA,TRBJ2-7,TGTGCCAGCAGCTGGGAAGGGAGTGGGCAGTACTTC,CASSWEGSGQYF